This is a list of T cell receptor beta chains from one sample in a study of blood T cells in healthy people across ages. TCRdb passed the 5' RACE reads through MiXCR, listing each CDR3 protein once. The data show fewer than 2,000,000 distinct CDR3 sequences, almost 35% seen once. Sequencing was performed on blood. Receptor source: a woman in her 30s in good health. CDR3s include the opening cysteine and the closing phenylalanine or tryptophan. A D gene is named only where the DNA matches it firmly. Clone sizes are given selectively: once, few, many, or a class where the clone is expanded.

>-|TRBV7-9|TRBJ2-7|few
CASSLGTLTYEQYF
TGTGCCAGCAGCTTAGGTACTCTTACCTACGAGCAGTACTTC
>TRBD2|TRBV28|TRBJ2-3|once
CASSLLAGGASTGTQYF
TGTGCCAGCAGTCTACTAGCGGGAGGGGCCAGCACAGGTACGCAGTATTTT
>-|TRBV28|TRBJ2-7|few
CASSLRDKSDEQYF
TGTGCCAGCAGTTTAAGGGACAAAAGTGACGAGCAGTACTTC
>-|TRBV12-3/TRBV12-4|TRBJ2-1|once
CASSLKPLDEQFF
TGTGCCAGCAGTTTAAAGCCGCTGGATGAGCAGTTCTTC
>-|TRBV7-9|TRBJ2-5|-
CASSWGPGLTRGEETQYF
TGTGCCAGCAGCTGGGGGCCCGGCCTCACGAGGGGGGAAGAGACCCAGTACTTC
>TRBD2|TRBV27|TRBJ2-7|few
CASSKNLRTSGRVGTYEQYF
TGTGCCAGCAGCAAAAACCTAAGAACTAGCGGGAGGGTTGGGACCTACGAGCAGTACTTC
>TRBD2|TRBV20-1|TRBJ2-3|many
CSARAPGLAGTSDTQYF
TGCAGTGCTAGAGCTCCGGGACTAGCGGGTACATCTGATACGCAGTATTTT
>-|TRBV6-5|TRBJ2-7|-
CASSYEQSNYEQYF
TGTGCCAGCAGTTACGAACAGAGTAACTACGAGCAGTACTTC
>TRBD2|TRBV4-2|TRBJ2-1|many
CASSQGGTSGVYNEQFF
TGTGCCAGCAGCCAAGGCGGAACTAGCGGGGTCTACAATGAGCAGTTCTTC
>TRBD1|TRBV7-9|TRBJ1-1|-
CASSSLPGTGERWWTEAFF
TGTGCCAGCAGCTCCCTCCCCGGGACAGGGGAAAGGTGGTGGACTGAAGCTTTCTTT
>TRBD2|TRBV20-1|TRBJ2-3|-
CSARERRLAGRLTSTDTQYF
TGCAGTGCTAGAGAAAGGCGACTAGCGGGCCGTTTGACTAGCACAGATACGCAGTATTTT
>TRBD1|TRBV5-1|TRBJ2-7|-
CASSPPTGTSEQYF
TGCGCCAGCAGCCCACCGACAGGGACGAGCGAGCAGTACTTC
>TRBD2|TRBV7-2|TRBJ2-1|-
CASSRPTSGGRRGSYNEQFF
TGTGCCAGCAGCCGCCCTACTAGCGGGGGGCGAAGAGGCTCCTACAATGAGCAGTTCTTC
>-|TRBV4-2|TRBJ2-7|few
CASSPVKSQGLFYEQYF
TGTGCCAGCAGCCCAGTAAAGAGTCAAGGACTTTTCTACGAGCAGTACTTC
>TRBD1|TRBV20-1|TRBJ2-1|few
CSAEPGQGSYNEQFF
TGCAGTGCAGAGCCGGGACAGGGATCCTACAATGAGCAGTTCTTC
>-|TRBV10-3|TRBJ1-1|-
CAIAAQNTEAFF
TGTGCCATCGCTGCGCAGAACACTGAAGCTTTCTTT
>-|TRBV6-1|TRBJ2-5|few
CASGVGGLQETQYF
TGTGCCAGCGGGGTTGGGGGGCTCCAAGAGACCCAGTACTTC
>TRBD2|TRBV6-6|TRBJ2-1|-
CASTIAGAYNEQFF
TGTGCCAGCACTATAGCGGGGGCCTACAATGAGCAGTTCTTC